The entry below describes one T cell receptor (beta chain). Its antigen is currently unknown. The data stem from a study of cytomegalovirus exposure and HLA in healthy donors. J was trimmed by 4 bases and V by 0 bases; bases with no gene match: 8. Germline V gene sequence: CDR1 MNHNY, CDR2 SVGAGI (reference sequence). CDR3 length: 16 residues. The protocol was immunoSEQ multiplex PCR, while the TCRdb copy is restricted to in-frame clones and leaves out a portion. This sample has approximately 280,000 clones, with approximately 86% found just once. General observations from the study: As confirmed in vitro, a few CMV-associated chains were specific for CMV antigens. The study flagged approximately 180 TCR beta chains as cytomegalovirus-associated. Most TCR sequences were rare, but some public TCRs occurred in many donors.

This clonotype originated in a woman aged 18-29 years in good health and CMV-seronegative. The chain couples TRBV6-6 to TRBJ2-7; 8 bases fit TRBD2. The source material was PBMCs. CDR3 loop: CASSYSSGGQRYEQYF. As DNA, the CDR3 is TGTGCCAGCAGTTACTCGTCGGGGGGGCAACGATACGAGCAGTACTTC.